This T cell receptor (beta chain) is from a study of blood T cell repertoires in COVID-19 (dated by TCRdb to the early 2020s). In the study overall: The collaborator samples originated in the United States, Italy and Spain and spanned the acute and convalescent phases of COVID-19. The material from the prospective study consisted of cDNA or gDNA derived from T cells, B-cell-depleted T cells, or PBMCs. Deeply sampled blood TCRbeta repertoires from subjects exposed to, actively infected with, or recovered from COVID-19 were included in the dataset. The repertoires were made available in a free public database intended to serve as a resource for research on the immune response to SARS-CoV-2. Samples were obtained from the ongoing ImmuneRACE study (first 160 participants) and from some 1,200 subjects provided by 6 global collaborators. The sample metadata nearly always contained a de-identified subject ID, COVID-19 status, age in years and sex. Where available, HLA class I and class II types were taken from metadata supplied by the sample provider and were not determined by assay-based typing. The paper's findings and limits, for the study overall: How much clinical and demographic metadata was included differed by source and by participant, and the metadata was provided uncurated.

Whole blood was collected in K2EDTA tubes by collaborating institutions according to the institutions' own protocols. Collaborator samples were shipped for TCRbeta analysis as frozen whole blood, isolated PBMCs, or DNA extracted from either sample type. As regards this clone: Its antigen is currently not known. No much larger clone exists at a distance of one base, and base qualities are not known.

TCRbeta CDR3 regions were amplified from genomic DNA using the immunoSEQ Assay, a bias-controlled multiplex PCR. The study's own analysis went as follows. The number of nucleated cells in each sample was estimated from the amplification of reference gene primers within the assay. To quantify the absolute abundance of each unique TCRbeta CDR3 rearrangement, sequence reads were collapsed and filtered. For each sample, productive Simpson clonality was calculated as the square root of Simpson's diversity index over productive rearrangements. Drawn from immuneACCESS, this table holds only the in-frame rearrangements with V and J called that TCRdb kept. Clones are partly lost; checked studies trace under half to an unresolved V gene and leave the rest unexplained. V, J and clone size are taken as reported in that table, and D and trimming were inferred from the DNA itself. In this sample the table shows tens of thousands of clones, 88% of which occur a single time. Approximately 4% of the sample goes to the ten largest clones.

CDR1 is given as SNHLY and CDR2 as FYNNEI, both from the germline V gene. The V and J ends are trimmed by 3 bases and 4 bases, leaving 7 bases between them. The CDR3 has 13 amino acids, counting the end cysteine and phenylalanine. Only CDR3 DNA is held: 39 bases, read in frame from base 1. The V and J segments used are TRBV2 and TRBJ1-5, with the D segment identity uncertain. The specimen was peripheral blood. This clonotype was obtained from a human donor in a cohort sampled during active COVID-19. The DNA sequence is as follows: TGTGCCAGCAGTGAGTCGGGGAATCAGCCCCAGCATTTT. It translates to CASSESGNQPQHF.